The rows below give T cell receptor beta chains drawn from one sample of a study of blood T cell repertoires in COVID-19. Produced via immunoSEQ multiplex PCR; TCRdb's table is partial and in-frame only. This table holds 100,000 or so clones, about 91% found once. The sequenced sample consisted of peripheral blood. The receptor set was obtained from a man aged 50-60 years with acute or convalescent COVID-19. Both conserved end residues are part of each CDR3. The D gene is left open where the match is weak. Clone size, where shown, is once, few, many, or a class for clones that have expanded.

NA	TRBV5-1	TRBD2	TRBJ2-1	TGCGCCAGCAGGGTGGCGGGGGTGTACAATGAGCAGTTCTTC	CASRVAGVYNEQFF
NA	TRBV19	NA	TRBJ1-1	TGTGCCAGTAAGCTCTCCCGGGACACTGAAGCTTTCTTT	CASKLSRDTEAFF
NA	TRBV4-1	NA	TRBJ1-1	TGCGCCAGCAGCCAAGTGGGGGAGGGAGCCACTGAAGCTTTCTTT	CASSQVGEGATEAFF
NA	TRBV6-6	TRBD1	TRBJ1-5	TGTGCCAGCAGTTACGGACAGGGAGGAGGGAATCAGCCCCAGCATTTT	CASSYGQGGGNQPQHF
NA	TRBV4-1	NA	TRBJ2-1	TGCGCCAGCAGCCAAGATCCATACAATGAGCAGTTCTTC	CASSQDPYNEQFF
once	TRBV18	NA	TRBJ2-4	TGTGCCAGCTCACCCGATGGCAGACTAATAACCAAAAACATTCAGTACTTC	CASSPDGRLITKNIQYF
NA	TRBV3-1/TRBV3-2	NA	TRBJ1-1	TGTGCCAGCAGCCAAGAGGGCTTCATGAACACTGAAGCTTTCTTT	CASSQEGFMNTEAFF
NA	TRBV7-6	NA	TRBJ1-4	TGTGCCAGCAGCTCGACTAATGAAAAACTGTTTTTT	CASSSTNEKLFF
NA	TRBV11-2	TRBD1	TRBJ1-2	TGTGCCAGCAGCCTCCTCCCGGCAGGGGGGTCTGGCTACACCTTC	CASSLLPAGGSGYTF
NA	TRBV6-5	NA	TRBJ1-5	TGTGCCAGCAGTTCGACAGGAATCAATCGGCCCCAGCATTTT	CASSSTGINRPQHF
NA	TRBV29-1	NA	TRBJ2-6	TGCAGCGTTTTTCTGCGGGGAGGAACTGGGGCCAACGTCCTGACTTTC	CSVFLRGGTGANVLTF
NA	TRBV28	TRBD1	TRBJ1-6	TGTGCCAGCAGTGTTAGCAGGGGGCTTTCACCCCTCCACTTT	CASSVSRGLSPLHF
once	TRBV2	NA	TRBJ1-5	TGTGCCAGCAGCTCAGGGGACCTTGTCGTTTATGGCAATCAGCCCCAGCATTTT	CASSSGDLVVYGNQPQHF
NA	TRBV6-6	NA	TRBJ1-1	TGTGCCAGCAACGAAATTAGCGGGAGGGCCACTGAAGCTTTCTTT	CASNEISGRATEAFF
once	TRBV6-1	TRBD1	TRBJ1-5	TGTGCCAGCAGTGACCTCGGACAGGGCATCCAGCCCCAGCATTTT	CASSDLGQGIQPQHF
NA	TRBV5-1	TRBD2	TRBJ2-1	TGCGCCAGCAGCTCTTACCGAGGACTAGCGGGGGGTAATGAGCAGTTCTTC	CASSSYRGLAGGNEQFF
NA	TRBV12-3/TRBV12-4	NA	TRBJ2-1	TGTGCCAGCAGCGACCTTCAGGATGAGCAGTTCTTC	CASSDLQDEQFF
NA	TRBV7-9	NA	TRBJ1-2	TGTGCCAGCAGCCTTTCCGCTAACTATGGCTACACCTTC	CASSLSANYGYTF
NA	TRBV7-8	NA	TRBJ1-1	TGTGCCAGCAGCTTAGTTATTTTGAACACTGAAGCTTTCTTT	CASSLVILNTEAFF
once	TRBV28	TRBD1	TRBJ2-7	TGTGCCAGCTCCGACAGGGACGAGCAGTACTTC	CASSDRDEQYF
NA	TRBV6-2/TRBV6-3	TRBD1	TRBJ2-5	TGTGCCAGCAGTTTGGGGAGGGGGACAGGGAGGTATGAGACCCAGTACTTC	CASSLGRGTGRYETQYF
NA	TRBV5-6	NA	TRBJ1-5	TGTGCCAGCAGCGCTGTTGGGGGGGGGCGAGATCAGCCCCAGCATTTT	CASSAVGGGRDQPQHF
NA	TRBV5-4	TRBD2	TRBJ2-7	TGTGCCAGCAGCGCATCTAGCGGGGCCCACTACGAGCAGTACTTC	CASSASSGAHYEQYF
NA	TRBV4-1	NA	TRBJ2-7	TGCGCCAGCAGCCAGGAGAATGAGGCCTACGAGCAGTACTTC	CASSQENEAYEQYF
NA	TRBV2	NA	TRBJ1-1	TGTGCCAGCAGTGTTATAGCGATGGGCACTGAAGCTTTCTTT	CASSVIAMGTEAFF